This T cell receptor beta chain originates from a study of blood T cell repertoires in COVID-19. In the study overall: The United States, Italy and Spain were the sources of the acute and convalescent COVID-19 samples. The analysed material was cDNA or gDNA that came from T cells, B-cell-depleted T cells, or PBMCs.

In the authors' methods: Reference gene primers were amplified, and this amplification served to estimate nucleated cell counts. Some clones are missing from TCRdb's copy, which holds only in-frame ones; the method was immunoSEQ multiplex PCR. That table is the source of V, J and clone size, and D and trimming were worked out from the DNA. Here the sample spans about 260,000 clones, 85% to 90% being singletons. This clone was recorded only once. V lost 2 bases and J lost 7; bases outside the gene matches: 3. The CDR3 length is 16 residues. Per germline, CDR1 SGHAT and CDR2 FQNNGV. The V gene is TRBV11-2, the J gene TRBJ1-6, with 12 bases matching TRBD1. This TCR derives from a woman in her 40s who had recovered from COVID-19. Sequences were obtained from peripheral blood. CDR3 nucleotides: TGTGCCAGCAGCTTATCGGGGACAGGGGGCAATTCACCCCTCCACTTT. It specifies CASSLSGTGGNSPLHF.